A single sample gave rise to the 15 T cell receptor beta chains below, sequenced in a study of cytomegalovirus exposure and HLA in healthy donors listed by TCRdb under 2017. The method was the immunoSEQ multiplex PCR assay. For the multiplex PCR, a mixture combining 60 forward primers for TCR Vbeta segments and 13 reverse primers for TCR Jbeta segments was used. Sourced from immuneACCESS, this table was stored by TCRdb with only in-frame sequences that have V and J called. A share of the clones is absent; for the studies checked, an unresolved V gene accounts for under half, and the remainder has no known explanation. The sample has some 190,000 clones on record, just under 80% of them singletons. Less than 2% of the sample is held by the ten biggest clonotypes. Sequencing used PBMCs. These TCRs come from a young woman in good health and CMV-seronegative.

This sequence joins TRBV9 and TRBJ2-7, with a weak D call TRBD2 (5 bases). Germline V gives CDR1 SGDLS, CDR2 YYNGEE. The CDR3 consists of 14 residues. V shed 7 bases and J shed 5 bases, with 19 bases lying between them. DNA of the CDR3: TGTGCCAGCTTATCGGGGTTCTTTTACGACGAGCAGTACTTC. This encodes CASLSGFFYDEQYF.

The rearrangement uses TRBV25-1 and TRBJ1-5; no clear D gene. Trimming pared 5 bases from V and 6 bases from J, leaving 11 bases between. CDR1 and CDR2 from the germline V gene are MGHDK and SYGVNS. CDR3 length equals 13 residues. Here the CDR3 DNA reads TGTGCCAGCAGTCACGCTATCGGTCAGCCCCAGCATTTT. Protein: CASSHAIGQPQHF. Variable domain in full (rest from reference TRBV25-1 and TRBJ1-5): EADIYQTPRYLVIGTGKKITLECSQTMGHDKMYWYQQDPGMELHLIHYSYGVNSTEKGDLSSESTVSRIRTEHFPLTLESARPSHTSQYLCASSHAIGQPQHFGDGTRLSIL.

This clone was observed a single time. The chain carries TRBV7-9 and TRBJ1-1; D is unclear. This CDR3 region has 14 residues. Trimming shortened V by 2 bases and J by 1 base, and 8 bases separated the two germline ends. Germline CDR1 is SEHNR and CDR2 is FQNEAQ (reference sequence). The CDR3 reads CASSLPTENTEAFF. The CDR3 DNA reads TGTGCCAGCAGCTTACCCACAGAGAACACTGAAGCTTTCTTT.

The chain joins TRBV29-1 to TRBJ2-3; 7 bases line up with TRBD2. Germline lookup yields CDR1 SQVTM and CDR2 ANQGSEA. J gave up 0 bases and V 8 bases, and 26 bases lay outside the gene matches. This CDR3 contains 20 residues. The CDR3 DNA reads TGCAGCAGCGTTGGGGCCCTTGCCCGCGGGAGAATGTCTAGCACAGATACGCAGTATTTT. Amino acids: CSSVGALARGRMSSTDTQYF.

The genes are TRBV6-5 and TRBJ1-1; D is unclear. V lost 0 bases and J lost 0, with 8 bases in between. The CDR3 is made up of 15 amino acids. Germline CDR1 reads MNHEY; CDR2 reads SVGAGI. CDR3 in DNA: TGTGCCAGCAGTTACTCAGAGTTGGTGAACACTGAAGCTTTCTTT. Translating it yields CASSYSELVNTEAFF.

Of note for this clone: At one boundary the junction diverges from the germline segment, which might be a read error. This rearrangement joins TRBV5-1 to TRBJ1-2; no reliable D call. The CDR3 runs to 15 residues. Germline CDR1 reads SGHRS; CDR2 reads YFSETQ. CDR3 DNA: TGCGCCAGCAGCTTGGCCACCGCCACTAACTATGGCTATACCTTC. This sequence encodes CASSLATATNYGYTF.

The chain joins TRBV6-5 to TRBJ2-7; 7 nucleotides agree with TRBD1. Germline V gene sequence: CDR1 MNHEY, CDR2 SVGAGI. V was clipped by 7 bases and J by 0 bases; unmatched bases: 6. The CDR3 spans 14 residues. The CDR3: CASKETGISYEQYF. The CDR3 DNA sequence: TGTGCCAGCAAGGAGACAGGGATCTCCTACGAGCAGTACTTC.

The gene calls are TRBV27 and TRBJ1-1; a weak D match, TRBD1 (5 bases). Looked up from germline, CDR1 is MNHEY and CDR2 is SMNVEV (reference sequence). This CDR3 has 14 residues. V lost 2 bases, J lost 5 bases, and 12 bases lay in between. The CDR3 region is CASSLGRVGTEAFF. The CDR3 coding sequence is TGTGCCAGCAGTTTAGGCAGGGTAGGGACTGAAGCTTTCTTT.

V and J are TRBV11-2 and TRBJ2-3; TRBD2 matches at 7 bases. CDR3 length: 13 residues. The ends lost 1 base at V and 5 bases at J; junction bases unmatched: 0. Germline loops: CDR1 SGHAT, CDR2 FQNNGV. CDR3 loop: CASSLAGGDTQYF. The CDR3 DNA reads as TGTGCCAGCAGCTTAGCGGGGGGAGATACGCAGTATTTT.

The CDR3 nucleotides read TGCGCCAGCAGCCATTACGGGGGGGGCGGGGATACGCAGTATTTT. As protein: CASSHYGGGGDTQYF. The chain carries TRBV4-1 and TRBJ2-3; TRBD2 agrees at 8 bases. The CDR3 sequence is 15 residues long. Per germline, CDR1 MGHRA and CDR2 YSYEKL. Losses at the gene ends were 3 bases for V and 6 bases for J; bases not matched to a gene: 8.

This sequence joins TRBV7-2 and TRBJ2-7; 10 bases agree with TRBD2. The trim removed 5 bases at V and 6 bases at J, leaving 4 bases unmatched. Germline V lookup: CDR1 SGHTA, CDR2 FQGNSA. The CDR3 sequence is 13 residues long. The CDR3 nucleotides are TGTGCCAGCAGCAGTCGGACTAGCGGCGAGCAGTACTTC. Translating gives CASSSRTSGEQYF.

This clone showed up just a few times. The chain is built from TRBV11-1 and TRBJ2-7; 12 nucleotides match TRBD2. CDR1 is SGHAT and CDR2 is FQDESV in the germline V gene (reference sequence). CDR3 length: 15 amino acids. The V segment lost 6 bases and the J segment 2 bases; nucleotides outside the gene matches: 5. CDR3 coding DNA: TGTGCCAGCAGTTTCCTAGCGGGGGGGACCTACGAGCAGTACTTC. It yields the protein CASSFLAGGTYEQYF.

The chain has TRBV6-1 and TRBJ2-3; TRBD2 aligns across 9 bases. Germline assignment: CDR1 MNHNS and CDR2 SASEGT. CDR3 length: 16 amino acids. J was trimmed by 2 bases and V by 2 bases; bases with no gene match: 5. CDR3 sequence reads: CASSEHGGGDTDTQYF. In nucleotides, the CDR3 is TGTGCCAGCAGTGAACATGGCGGGGGGGACACAGATACGCAGTATTTT.

The rearrangement uses TRBV9 and TRBJ1-3, with a possible D match to TRBD1 (6 bases). From germline, CDR1 is SGDLS and CDR2 YYNGEE. The length of the CDR3 is 14 residues. The V gene lost 5 bases and the J gene lost 5 bases, with 14 bases spanning the gap. CDR3 in amino acids: CASRGAGGRNTIYF. The CDR3 DNA reads TGTGCCAGCAGGGGGGCGGGGGGTAGAAACACCATATATTTT.

This chain uses TRBV6-5 with TRBJ2-5, with 8 bases fitting TRBD1. The CDR3 runs 15 residues. Germline CDR1 MNHEY, CDR2 SVGAGI. The junction had 4 bases not matched to a gene; V was cut back by 0 bases and J by 4 bases. The CDR3 region has the DNA TGTGCCAGCAGTTACTCCGACAGGGGAGGAGAGACCCAGTACTTC. Translated: CASSYSDRGGETQYF.